These 16 T cell receptor beta chains were sequenced from one sample in a study of T-cell memory formation after mild COVID-19. TCRdb ran MiXCR on the 5' RACE reads and lists one entry per CDR3 protein. The sample contains just over 350,000 distinct CDR3 sequences, around an eighth of which appear only once. Sequencing was performed on PBMCs or a T cell subset sorted from them (not recorded which). The receptors shown here come from a young man who had mild COVID-19 (a few samples of this study predate the infection). Cell type and time point are not known.

A few counts support this clonotype. The chain recombines TRBV28 with TRBJ2-7, with 7 bases fitting TRBD1. This CDR3 spans 14 amino acids. J gave up 2 bases and V 6 bases, and 7 bases lay outside the gene matches. In germline, CDR1 is MDHEN, CDR2 SYDVKM. The CDR3 region has the DNA TGTGCCAGCAGAACACGACAGGGTCCCTACGAGCAGTACTTC. As protein: CASRTRQGPYEQYF.

This clonotype was found a few times. The gene calls are TRBV20-1 and TRBJ2-7; maybe TRBD2 (5 bases). The germline gives CDR1 DFQATT, CDR2 SNEGSKA (reference sequence). Trimming pared 0 bases from V and 4 bases from J, leaving 16 bases between. The CDR3 loop spans 15 amino acids. CDR3: CSARDAGSSGYEQYV. The CDR3 DNA reads as TGCAGTGCTAGAGATGCCGGGTCCAGCGGTTACGAGCAGTACGTC.

This clonotype has only a few counts. The V call is TRBV18, the J call TRBJ1-5, with D possibly TRBD1 on 5 matching bases. V was shortened by 3 bases and J by 7 bases, with 19 bases between the two germline ends. Germline lookup yields CDR1 KGHSH and CDR2 LQKENI. This CDR3 is built from 16 residues. In DNA form, the CDR3 reads TGTGCCAGCTCACCCTTTGGGGGGGTATATCAGCAGCCCCAGCATTTT. Amino acid sequence: CASSPFGGVYQQPQHF. The complete variable domain, with remaining parts taken from reference TRBV18 and TRBJ1-5, reads NAGVMQNPRHLVRRRGQEARLRCSPMKGHSHVYWYRQLPEEGLKFMVYLQKENIIDESGMPKERFSAEFPKEGPSILRIQQVVRGDSAAYFCASSPFGGVYQQPQHFGDGTRLSIL.

The genes are TRBV7-8 and TRBJ1-5; D gene ambiguous. This CDR3 is built from 17 residues. Germline-derived CDR1 and CDR2 are SGHVS and FQNEAQ. Deletions cut 5 bases from V and 4 bases from J, with 21 bases between. CDR3 sequence: CASSPGRAPWTNQPQHF. DNA of the CDR3: TGTGCCAGCAGCCCCGGACGGGCCCCGTGGACGAATCAGCCCCAGCATTTT.

The J gene is TRBJ2-4, the V gene TRBV24-1, with D possibly TRBD2 on 6 matching bases. Per germline, CDR1 KGHDR and CDR2 SFDVKD. This CDR3 comprises 15 residues. The ends were cut back, 3 bases at V and 1 base at J, with 9 bases in the middle. CDR3 bases: TGTGCCACCAGTGATGTTGGGGGGGCCAAAAACATTCAGTACTTC. This translates into CATSDVGGAKNIQYF.

This clonotype was seen more than once but under ten times. This sequence joins TRBV7-9 and TRBJ1-1; 7 bases line up with TRBD1. Trimming cost V 7 bases and J 3 bases; bases outside gene matches: 5. The CDR3 is 13 residues long. Germline-derived CDR1 and CDR2 are SEHNR and FQNEAQ (reference sequence). CDR3 protein: CASTTGADTEAFF. The CDR3 coding sequence is TGTGCCAGCACCACAGGGGCCGACACTGAAGCTTTCTTT. The full variable domain, in which reference TRBV7-9 and TRBJ1-1 provide the parts outside the CDR3, is DTGVSQNPRHKITKRGQNVTFRCDPISEHNRLYWYRQTLGQGPEFLTYFQNEAQLEKSRLLSDRFSAERPKGSFSTLEIQRTEQGDSAMYLCASTTGADTEAFFGQGTRLTVV.

This clonotype came up a few times. The J gene is TRBJ1-1, the V gene TRBV7-9; no firm D call. This CDR3 is built from 14 residues. V was pared by 5 bases and J by 1 base, with 11 bases between. Germline CDR1 and CDR2: SEHNR and FQNEAQ (reference sequence). The CDR3 nucleotides are TGTGCCAGCAGCGATACGCGGGGGAACACTGAAGCTTTCTTT. Protein product: CASSDTRGNTEAFF.

J is TRBJ1-3 and V is TRBV6-5; D uncertain. V was pared by 2 bases and J by 2 bases, with 13 bases between. The germline CDR1 and CDR2 sequences are MNHEY and SVGAGI. The CDR3 extends over 16 amino acids. The CDR3 DNA follows: TGTGCCAGCAGTTACCTACCTTCCGGTACTGGAAACACCATATATTTT. Translating gives CASSYLPSGTGNTIYF.

In this sample, this clonotype turned up a few times. This chain links TRBV20-1 with TRBJ2-7; D may be TRBD1 or TRBD2 (5 bases each). The CDR3 is 12 amino acids. V lost 4 bases and J 6 bases, leaving 13 bases between the germline ends. Looked up from germline, CDR1 is DFQATT and CDR2 is SNEGSKA (reference sequence). The CDR3 reads CSATLPGGEQYV. DNA of the CDR3: TGCAGTGCTACACTTCCTGGGGGCGAGCAGTACGTC.

This clonotype was counted only a few times. The CDR3 sequence is CASSGAVNTGELFF. CDR3 coding DNA: TGTGCCAGCAGTGGAGCGGTAAACACCGGGGAGCTGTTTTTT. This chain links TRBV27 with TRBJ2-2, with a possible D match to TRBD2 (5 bases). V gave up 5 bases and J gave up 2 bases, with 9 bases separating them. CDR3 length: 14 amino acids. Germline V gene sequence: CDR1 MNHEY, CDR2 SMNVEV (reference sequence).

This clonotype was counted a few times. V is TRBV11-2 and J is TRBJ2-7, with D possibly being TRBD1 or TRBD2 (5 bases each). The CDR3 runs 12 residues. Looked up from germline, CDR1 is SGHAT and CDR2 is FQNNGV. V was pared by 5 bases and J by 6 bases, with 11 bases between. CDR3 in amino acids: CASSREGPEQYF. The CDR3 DNA is TGTGCCAGCAGCCGTGAGGGGCCCGAGCAGTACTTC. The complete variable domain, with remaining parts taken from reference TRBV11-2 and TRBJ2-7, reads EAGVAQSPRYKIIEKRQSVAFWCNPISGHATLYWYQQILGQGPKLLIQFQNNGVVDDSQLPKDRFSAERLKGVDSTLKIQPAKLEDSAVYLCASSREGPEQYFGPGTRLTVT.

The gene calls are TRBV4-1 and TRBJ1-4; D perhaps matches TRBD1 (5 bases). Germline CDR1 and CDR2: MGHRA and YSYEKL. The CDR3 length is 15 residues. The ends were cut back, 0 bases at V and 3 bases at J, with 8 bases in the middle. In DNA form, the CDR3 reads TGCGCCAGCAGCCAAGAGGGGGTGGCTAATGAAAAACTGTTTTTT. This codes for CASSQEGVANEKLFF.

Only a few counts were recorded for this clonotype. Lacking the conserved final phenylalanine or tryptophan, this CDR3 likely reflects a read error. The limits of the CDR3 on the DNA are not certain, so only TCRdb's listed CDR3 is given. The chain joins TRBV5-5 to TRBJ1-1. Per germline, CDR1 SGHKS and CDR2 YYEKEE (reference sequence). The CDR3 has 9 amino acids, counting both end residues. CDR3: CASSFWRSD.

This clonotype was recorded many times. This rearrangement joins TRBV6-5 to TRBJ2-3; tentatively, D is TRBD1 (6 bases). CDR3 size: 13 residues. V dropped 6 bases and J dropped 2 bases, with 9 bases sitting between them. The germline V gene encodes CDR1 MNHEY and CDR2 SVGAGI. The CDR3 here is CASRAGATDTQYF. The CDR3 DNA is TGTGCCAGCAGAGCAGGGGCCACAGATACGCAGTATTTT.

The rearrangement joins TRBV10-1 to TRBJ2-7; D is possibly TRBD2 (6 bases). Germline CDR1 is WNHNN and CDR2 is SYGVQD (reference sequence). The V gene lost 5 bases and the J gene lost 7 bases, with 18 bases spanning the gap. The CDR3 spans 14 residues. In nucleotides, the CDR3 is TGCGCCAGCAGTACCGGGACTGCCACCGGTGAGCAGTACTTC. Translation: CASSTGTATGEQYF.

The CDR3, as DNA: TGTGCCAGCAGTGACAATGACAGGGGCATCACAGATACGCAGTATTTT. Translation gives CASSDNDRGITDTQYF. This chain uses TRBV6-4 with TRBJ2-3; 8 nucleotides match TRBD1. The CDR3 covers 16 residues. V dropped 2 bases and J dropped 2; count of bases not matched to a gene: 6. Germline lookup yields CDR1 MRHNA and CDR2 SNTAGT.